This note documents a single T cell receptor (beta chain) sequence. Its antigen remains unidentified. It was with 60 Vbeta and 13 Jbeta primers that the PCR ran. Assay: immunoSEQ multiplex PCR; the TCRdb copy retains only in-frame clones and omits some. The sample yields roughly 200,000 clones, roughly 90% seen once. V was pared by 0 bases and J by 5 bases, with 6 bases of the junction left unmatched. Germline lookup yields CDR1 SGHVS and CDR2 FQNEAQ. CDR3 length: 16 residues. The data originate from a study of cytomegalovirus exposure and HLA in healthy donors. Study summary: As an earlier analysis found, roughly 180 million T cells yielded approximately 100 million unique TCR beta sequences. Study conclusions and caveats: Listed as cytomegalovirus-associated were about 160 TCR beta chains. Being indistinguishable, some V segments were excluded, TRBV6-2 and TRBV6-3 among them. Beyond CMV serostatus, there was no information to go on about immune exposure.

The TCR originated in a woman aged 18-35 years in good health and CMV-seronegative. Sequences were obtained from PBMCs. The rearrangement links TRBV7-8 to TRBJ2-3, with 9 nucleotides matching TRBD1. CDR3 sequence reads: CASSLAGTGMRDTQYF. The CDR3 DNA is TGTGCCAGCAGCTTAGCGGGGACAGGGATGAGAGATACGCAGTATTTT.